The T cell receptor (beta chain) under discussion was sequenced for a study of blood T cell repertoires in COVID-19. In the study overall: Sites in the United States, Italy and Spain provided acute and convalescent COVID-19 samples. The cDNA or gDNA used as material had been derived from T cells, B-cell-depleted T cells, or PBMCs.

V shed 3 bases and J 7 bases; nucleotides not matched to a gene: 6. This CDR3 has 15 amino acids. Germline CDR1 and CDR2: KGHSH and LQKENI. This clone came up once. Original handling: Reference gene primer amplification gave nucleated cell count estimates. Measured with immunoSEQ multiplex PCR; TCRdb has only the in-frame clones, and not every one. From that table come the V and J calls and clone size; the DNA was used to work out D and trimming. Among 60,000 to 80,000 clones, more than 75% were seen once, and the ten largest hold roughly 0.94%. V usage is TRBV18 and J usage is TRBJ1-4, with 9 positions matching TRBD1. The receptor was derived from a man aged 65 to 85 with acute or convalescent COVID-19. The sample was peripheral blood. The CDR3 DNA follows: TGTGCCAGCTCACCCCAACAGGGGGCGAGTGAAAAACTGTTTTTT. Translated, it gives CASSPQQGASEKLFF.